These 5 T cell receptor beta chains were all obtained from the same sample, sequenced in a study of T cells in Graves' hyperthyroidism and ophthalmopathy. There were TCR beta CDR3 regions amplified from RNA transcripts. The HTBI set primed first-round TCR CDR3 RT-PCR. TCRdb reprocessed the multiplex PCR reads with MiXCR, giving one entry per CDR3 protein. This repertoire shows roughly 280,000 distinct CDR3 sequences, 20% to 25% found once; its top ten account for around 64%. Sequencing was carried out using blood. These receptors were taken from a man aged 30 to 45 with Graves' ophthalmopathy.

This clonotype was detected many times. The CDR3 region has the DNA TGCAGTGCTGCGAGCGGGAGTGGCACAGATACGCAGTATTTT. This gives the protein CSAASGSGTDTQYF. The V gene is TRBV20-1, the J gene TRBJ2-3, with 8 nucleotides matching TRBD2. The CDR3 extends over 14 amino acids. Trimming removed 5 bases from V and 1 base from J; junction bases left unmatched: 5. Germline CDR1 and CDR2: DFQATT and SNEGSKA (reference sequence).

The chain couples TRBV9 to TRBJ2-7, with 15 bases identical to TRBD2. The junction had 4 bases not matched to a gene; V was cut back by 4 bases and J by 5 bases. The germline CDR1 and CDR2 sequences are SGDLS and YYNGEE. This CDR3 spans 15 amino acids. The CDR3 DNA is TGTGCCAGCAGCCCTGGGACTAGCGGGAGGAACGAGCAGTACTTC. Residues: CASSPGTSGRNEQYF.

This clonotype was observed a few times. The chain couples TRBV20-1 to TRBJ1-2, with D tentatively TRBD1 (5 bases). Germline values: CDR1 DFQATT, CDR2 SNEGSKA (reference sequence). The CDR3 sequence is 12 residues long. Trimming cost V 4 bases and J 3 bases, with 9 bases left between them. The CDR3 here is CSAIQDHYGYTF. CDR3 bases: TGCAGTGCTATACAGGACCACTATGGCTACACCTTC.

This clonotype was observed at least ten times. The chain combines TRBV20-1 with TRBJ2-7; 8 nucleotides line up with TRBD2. The germline gives CDR1 DFQATT, CDR2 SNEGSKA (reference sequence). J lost 7 bases, V lost 1 base, and 9 bases had no gene match. This CDR3 contains 14 residues. CDR3 DNA: TGCAGTGCTAGAGGTGTAGCGGGACCGTGGGAGCAGTACTTC. Translated: CSARGVAGPWEQYF.

This clonotype was picked up many times. The rearrangement uses TRBV12-3 or TRBV12-4 and TRBJ1-1, with D possibly being TRBD1 (5 bases). The CDR3 has 13 residues. The V end was cut by 3 bases, the J end by 3 bases, with 8 bases between. The CDR3 spells CASSFRRDTEAFF. CDR3 nucleotides: TGTGCCAGCAGTTTTCGCAGGGACACTGAAGCTTTCTTT.